Listed below are T cell receptor beta chains from one sample, sequenced in a study of T cell responses to AZD1222 COVID-19 vaccine. The method was immunoSEQ multiplex PCR; TCRdb's version includes in-frame clones alone and lacks a portion of them. There are 100,000 to 150,000 clones in the sample; approximately 85% occur only once, and about 8.3% lies in the top ten. This material consisted of peripheral blood, taken on day 0 of AZD1222 vaccination. The origin of the receptors is an adult in good health. CDR3s include the opening cysteine and the closing phenylalanine or tryptophan. Clone size is not always given. Where it is, it says once, few, many or a class for expanded clones.

clone_size j_call v_call cdr3_aa
NA TRBJ1-2 TRBV30 CAWKGGGVYGYTF
NA TRBJ2-7 TRBV19 CASSSIRLATGISYEQYF
NA TRBJ1-1 TRBV6-6 CASSYENEAFF
NA TRBJ2-7 TRBV19 CASSTETGYYEQYF
NA TRBJ2-6 TRBV5-4 CASSSGLAGVGSGANVLTF
NA TRBJ2-7 TRBV7-9 CASIDSSYEQYF
NA TRBJ1-1 TRBV29-1 CSVRDISEAFF
NA TRBJ1-1 TRBV7-9 CASSLLTETTEAFF
NA TRBJ2-1 TRBV29-1 CSATPWASGTYNEQFF
NA TRBJ2-2 TRBV12-2 CASRVQGYGTGELFF
NA TRBJ2-7 TRBV12-5 CASATLYEQYF
once TRBJ2-3 TRBV13 CASSFRQGTDTQYF
NA TRBJ1-6 TRBV28 CASSLVTGGNHHNSPLHF
NA TRBJ2-7 TRBV4-1 CASSQAGLSSSYEQYF
NA TRBJ1-2 TRBV2 CASSRDNYGYTF
NA TRBJ1-1 TRBV7-6 CASMGNDGGMNTEAFF
NA TRBJ2-7 TRBV5-4 CASSRDRSGLPYEQYF
once TRBJ2-2 TRBV5-1 CASSANGSPNTGELFF
NA TRBJ2-1 TRBV27 CASSRQSTNEQFF
few TRBJ1-5 TRBV6-6 CASSYSSGNQPQHF
NA TRBJ2-5 TRBV7-2 CASSIGTVHQETQYF
NA TRBJ1-2 TRBV5-4 CASSLDTYSYGYTF
NA TRBJ1-1 TRBV6-5 CASMTVDSWNTEAFF
NA TRBJ1-4 TRBV25-1 CASRLGADEKLFF
NA TRBJ2-5 TRBV15 CATSREQNQETQYF
NA TRBJ2-2 TRBV24-1 CATSDEGLAGASGELFF
NA TRBJ2-3 TRBV21-1 CASSTLSGREGDTQYF
once TRBJ1-1 TRBV24-1 CATSPGRNTEAFF
few TRBJ1-2 TRBV5-6 CASSLGVGYTF
NA TRBJ1-4 TRBV7-9 CASSPDRGINEKLFF
NA TRBJ2-7 TRBV5-1 CASSFNGGPYEQYF
NA TRBJ1-5 TRBV28 CASSLDSNQPQHF
once TRBJ1-1 TRBV27 CASSGSRGGNTEAFF
NA TRBJ2-3 TRBV19 CASSSSGDTQYF
NA TRBJ2-6 TRBV5-1 CASSLPRGHNSGANVLTF
NA TRBJ2-1 TRBV10-1 CASSESTSPSVQFF
NA TRBJ2-7 TRBV28 CASSMGDRFKYEQYF
NA TRBJ1-1 TRBV10-2 CASRTVGVYTEAFF
NA TRBJ2-1 TRBV27 CASKSESYNEQFF